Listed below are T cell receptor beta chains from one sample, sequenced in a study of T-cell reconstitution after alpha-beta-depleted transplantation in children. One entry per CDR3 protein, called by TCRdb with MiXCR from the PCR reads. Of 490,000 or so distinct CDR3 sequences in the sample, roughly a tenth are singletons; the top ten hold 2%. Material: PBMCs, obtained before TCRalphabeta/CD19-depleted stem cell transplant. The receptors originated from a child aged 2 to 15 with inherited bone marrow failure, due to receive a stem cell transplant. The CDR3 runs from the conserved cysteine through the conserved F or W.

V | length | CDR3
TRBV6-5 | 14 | CASSYRLGGQPQHF
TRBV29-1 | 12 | CSVDGTGETQYF
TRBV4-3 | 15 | CASSQGTEGRETQYF
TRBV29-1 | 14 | CSVGWPQEFYGYTF
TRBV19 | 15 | CASSIEPYSNQPQHF
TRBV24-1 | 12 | CATSDSSCEQYF
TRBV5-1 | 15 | CASSLAPTTGNTIYF
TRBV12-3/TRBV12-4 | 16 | CASGPVTQSSYNEQFF
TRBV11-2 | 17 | CASSSEGGTNNYNEQFF
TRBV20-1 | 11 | CSAIKPGEQFF
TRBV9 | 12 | CASSALRGELFF
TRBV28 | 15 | CASSYRGQRAYEQYF
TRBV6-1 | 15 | CASSVTGIGANVLTF
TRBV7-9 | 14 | CASSFPGLGDTQYF
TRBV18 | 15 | CASSPPSGQGDEQYF
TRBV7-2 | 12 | CASSLNSGNLFF
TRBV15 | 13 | CATLLAGSDTQYF
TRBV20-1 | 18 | CSAPLVLAGVVNTGELFF
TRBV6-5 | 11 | CASSYWGGYTF
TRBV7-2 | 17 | CASSLRGGTTGANVLTF
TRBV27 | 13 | CASSLTGDYGYTF
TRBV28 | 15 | CASSTTWTGTDTQYF
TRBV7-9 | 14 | CASISGTVPNEQFF
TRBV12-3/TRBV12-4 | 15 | CASSPQGRSTGELFF
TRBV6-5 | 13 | CASSYGQGHEQYF
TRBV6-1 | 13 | CASSQLLADTQYF
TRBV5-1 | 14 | CASSGSWGYNEQFF